The rows below give T cell receptor beta chains drawn from one sample of a study of T cells after yellow fever vaccination. TCRdb fed the 5' RACE reads into MiXCR, producing one record per CDR3 protein. The sample carries over 250,000 distinct CDR3 sequences, roughly 4% recorded once. Sequencing was performed on PBMCs, taken 5 days after the yellow fever booster vaccination. These receptors were collected from a man between 18 and 29 years old who received the YFV17D yellow fever vaccine. The CDR3 runs from the conserved cysteine through the conserved F or W. Each record gives: clone size, J gene, V gene, D gene, CDR3 DNA, CDR3 protein. A D gene is named only where the DNA matches it firmly. Clone sizes are given selectively: once, few, many, or a class where the clone is expanded.

few TRBJ1-1 TRBV12-3/TRBV12-4 - TGTGCCAGCAGTTTGATGGTGGTCGCTGAAGCTTTCTTT CASSLMVVAEAFF
many TRBJ1-1 TRBV7-9 TRBD1 TGTGCCAGCAGCCGTCTTAGACAGGGAGCTTTCTTT CASSRLRQGAFF
- TRBJ1-2 TRBV12-3/TRBV12-4 - TGTGCCAGCACCGGAACTGGCTTTTTTGGCTACACCTTC CASTGTGFFGYTF
- TRBJ2-5 TRBV7-6 TRBD2 TGTGCCAGCAGCCGCGCACTAGCGGGGGGGCCTGAGACCCAGTACTTC CASSRALAGGPETQYF
few TRBJ2-1 TRBV27 - TGTGCCAGCAGTTTAACCTCCTCCGGGCAGGGGTCCAATGAGCAGTTCTTC CASSLTSSGQGSNEQFF
few TRBJ1-5 TRBV15 - TGTGCCACCAGCGGCGATCTCTATAGCAATCAGCCCCAGCATTTT CATSGDLYSNQPQHF
many TRBJ1-2 TRBV7-2 - TGTGCCAGCAGCCCGTACACTCTCTATGGCTACACCTTC CASSPYTLYGYTF
many TRBJ2-5 TRBV7-8 TRBD2 TGTGCCAGCAGCTTGACTAGCGGGGAAGAGACCCAGTACTTC CASSLTSGEETQYF
- TRBJ2-2 TRBV11-2 - TGTGCCAGCAGCTCACTAGCTTCTGGGGAGCTGTTTTTT CASSSLASGELFF
few TRBJ2-7 TRBV4-1 TRBD1 TGCGCCAGCAGCCAAGGGTTTTCGGGACAGGGTTTCGACGAGCAGTACTTC CASSQGFSGQGFDEQYF
- TRBJ1-6 TRBV20-1 TRBD1 TGCAGTGCTAGAGACTACAGGGGTCAATCACCCCTCCACTTT CSARDYRGQSPLHF
few TRBJ2-3 TRBV5-1 TRBD2 TGCGCCAGCTTTTCAACTAGCGGGGGGGCCGATGTGAATACGCAGTATTTT CASFSTSGGADVNTQYF
few TRBJ2-1 TRBV24-1 - TGTGCCACCAGTGGTGTTGGAGGTGAGCAGTTCTTC CATSGVGGEQFF
many TRBJ2-1 TRBV30 TRBD2 TGTGCCTGGAGTGCAGGGACTAGCGGGTTCAATGAGCAGTTCTTC CAWSAGTSGFNEQFF
many TRBJ2-3 TRBV9 - TGTGCCAGCAGCGTAGGGATACTCCACCTAAGACACACAGATACGCAGTATTTT CASSVGILHLRHTDTQYF
many TRBJ2-3 TRBV11-2 - TGTGCCAGCAGCTTAGAATTTGTCGCAGATACGCAGTATTTT CASSLEFVADTQYF
many TRBJ2-2 TRBV7-9 - TGTGCCAGCACCCCGCGTAGGCAGAAGAACACCGGGGAGCTGTTTTTT CASTPRRQKNTGELFF
- TRBJ1-5 TRBV11-2 TRBD1 TGTGCCAGCAGCTTAGGGACAGGGGGCTTACAGCCCCAGCATTTT CASSLGTGGLQPQHF
- TRBJ2-7 TRBV27 - TGTGCCAGCAGTCTCACCAGGACCCATTCCTACGAGCAGTACTTC CASSLTRTHSYEQYF
many TRBJ2-4 TRBV5-1 - TGCGCCAGCAGCTATCCTGGTGATGACATTCAGTACTTC CASSYPGDDIQYF
few TRBJ1-6 TRBV6-2/TRBV6-3 TRBD1 TGTGCCAGCAGTTCAAGGTCCGGGACAGGGAATTCACCCCTCCACTTT CASSSRSGTGNSPLHF
many TRBJ2-5 TRBV11-2 - TGTGCCAGCAGCTTCGGGGTGGCAGGAGAGACCCAGTACTTC CASSFGVAGETQYF
- TRBJ2-1 TRBV12-3/TRBV12-4 - TGTGCCAGCAGTTTAGCGGGGGGGCCTATAAATGAGCAGTTCTTC CASSLAGGPINEQFF
- TRBJ2-3 TRBV29-1 - TGCAGCGTTGAACCTTGGACACCCAAGGGGGCAGATACGCAGTATTTT CSVEPWTPKGADTQYF
many TRBJ2-5 TRBV6-5 - TGTGCCAGCAGGCGATCTAGTGTTCAAGAGACCCAGTACTTC CASRRSSVQETQYF
few TRBJ2-7 TRBV7-9 - TGTGCCAGCAGGGGCCTCTCCAACGAGCAGTACTTC CASRGLSNEQYF
- TRBJ2-1 TRBV12-5 TRBD1 TGTGCTAGTGGCCCCTCAGGGGGCGATTACAATGAGCAGTTCTTC CASGPSGGDYNEQFF
many TRBJ1-2 TRBV5-1 - TGCGCCAGCAGCCCGGACCGTTTCGATGGCTACACCTTC CASSPDRFDGYTF
few TRBJ1-2 TRBV4-1 TRBD1 TGCGCCAGCAGCCAAGGAGACAGGGGAGGAGGTGGCTACACCTTC CASSQGDRGGGGYTF
few TRBJ1-1 TRBV6-1 - TGTGCCAGCAGTGAAGGTTTCGGGACGGGGGAAGCTTTCTTT CASSEGFGTGEAFF
many TRBJ1-4 TRBV6-7 - TGTGCCAGCAGTGAAACAGGTGAAAAACTGTTTTTT CASSETGEKLFF
- TRBJ2-1 TRBV6-1 - TGTGCCAGCAGGGTGGGTTCCGGCAATGAGCAGTTCTTC CASRVGSGNEQFF
few TRBJ1-5 TRBV12-3/TRBV12-4 - TGTGCCAGCAGTTCACAGGCTTTCAATCAGCCCCAGCATTTT CASSSQAFNQPQHF
many TRBJ2-3 TRBV5-5 - TGTGCCAGCAGCACACGCTACGAGCGCACAGATACGCAGTATTTT CASSTRYERTDTQYF
- TRBJ2-2 TRBV4-2 TRBD2 TGTGCCAGCAGCCACCCCCGGGGGGGAGGGACCGGGGAGCTGTTTTTT CASSHPRGGGTGELFF
few TRBJ2-2 TRBV7-2 - TGTGCCAGCCATTGGGTTTATGGCGGGGAGCTGTTTTTT CASHWVYGGELFF
- TRBJ2-3 TRBV7-2 - TGTGCCAGCAGCTTAGCGGGGCAGGGTTCAGATACGCAGTATTTT CASSLAGQGSDTQYF
many TRBJ2-7 TRBV18 - TGTGCCAGCTCACCACCATTTGGTCAGTTGAGCTCCTACGAGCAGTACTTC CASSPPFGQLSSYEQYF
- TRBJ1-5 TRBV20-1 - TGCAGTGCTAGCATAGCAGGGGGCAATCAGCCCCAGCATTTT CSASIAGGNQPQHF
many TRBJ2-5 TRBV6-2/TRBV6-3 TRBD2 TGTGCCAGCAGCCCGGGGGGGAGGGAGACCCAGTACTTC CASSPGGRETQYF
- TRBJ1-4 TRBV7-2 TRBD1 TGTGCCAGCAGCTTTATGGGGACAGGGGGTGAAAAACTGTTTTTT CASSFMGTGGEKLFF
few TRBJ2-1 TRBV7-2 - TGTGCCAGCAGCTTGGAGGGCTACCAGTTCTTC CASSLEGYQFF
few TRBJ1-2 TRBV12-3/TRBV12-4 - TGTGCCAGCAGTTTGCAGGTTGGGGGTGGCTACACCTTC CASSLQVGGGYTF
many TRBJ1-5 TRBV7-2 - TGTGCCAGCACCCTCGGAAGAAATCAGCCCCAGCATTTT CASTLGRNQPQHF
many TRBJ2-2 TRBV3-1 - TGTGCCAGCAGCCAATCTGTTACCGGGGAGCTGTTTTTT CASSQSVTGELFF
- TRBJ2-5 TRBV29-1 TRBD2 TGCAGCTACCAACGTGGACTAGCTGGCCAAGAGACCCAGTACTTC CSYQRGLAGQETQYF
- TRBJ2-5 TRBV20-1 - TGCAGTGCTAGGGGGGTCCTATTGGAAGAGACCCAGTACTTC CSARGVLLEETQYF
- TRBJ2-7 TRBV5-1 TRBD1 TGCGCCAGCAGCTCGGGACAGGGTCCCTACGAGCAGTACTTC CASSSGQGPYEQYF